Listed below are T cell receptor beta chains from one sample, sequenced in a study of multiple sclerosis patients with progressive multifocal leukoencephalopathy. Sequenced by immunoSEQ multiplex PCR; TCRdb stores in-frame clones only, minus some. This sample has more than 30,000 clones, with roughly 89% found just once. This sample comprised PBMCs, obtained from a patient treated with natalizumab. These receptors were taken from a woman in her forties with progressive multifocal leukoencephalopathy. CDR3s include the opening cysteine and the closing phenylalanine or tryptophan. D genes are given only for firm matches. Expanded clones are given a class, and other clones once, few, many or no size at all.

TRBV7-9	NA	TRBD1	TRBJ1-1	CASIPAGGRTEAFF	TGTGCCAGCATACCCGCAGGGGGTAGGACTGAAGCTTTCTTT
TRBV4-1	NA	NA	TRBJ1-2	CASSQDRGRWGYTF	TGCGCCAGCAGCCAAGATAGGGGCCGGTGGGGCTACACCTTC
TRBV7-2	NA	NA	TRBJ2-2	CASSSHDGDPTTGELFF	TGTGCCAGCAGCTCTCATGACGGTGACCCCACAACCGGGGAGCTGTTTTTT
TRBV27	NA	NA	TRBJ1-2	CASSFYPGGYGYTF	TGTGCCAGCAGTTTCTACCCCGGCGGCTATGGCTACACCTTC
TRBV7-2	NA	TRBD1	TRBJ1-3	CASSADRVALGNTIYF	TGTGCCAGCAGCGCCGACAGGGTAGCCCTTGGAAACACCATATATTTT
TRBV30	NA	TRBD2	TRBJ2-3	CAWSTQLASDTQYF	TGTGCCTGGAGTACCCAACTAGCGTCAGATACGCAGTATTTT
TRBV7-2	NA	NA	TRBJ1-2	CASSWEGTNYGYTF	TGTGCCAGCAGCTGGGAGGGAACGAACTATGGCTACACCTTC
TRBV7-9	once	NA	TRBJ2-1	CASSPSALENNEQFF	TGTGCCAGCAGCCCGAGCGCATTGGAGAACAATGAGCAGTTCTTC
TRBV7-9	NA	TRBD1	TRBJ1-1	CASSPRTGSEPEAFF	TGTGCCAGCAGCCCTCGGACAGGGTCTGAACCTGAAGCTTTCTTT
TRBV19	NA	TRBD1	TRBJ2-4	CASSAAAGTVAKNIQYF	TGTGCCAGTAGTGCAGCGGCAGGGACAGTAGCCAAAAACATTCAGTACTTC
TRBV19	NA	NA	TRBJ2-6	CASSILVTGANVLTF	TGTGCCAGTAGTATTCTAGTAACTGGGGCCAACGTCCTGACTTTC
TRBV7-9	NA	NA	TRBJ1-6	CASSPQGITSPLHF	TGTGCCAGCAGCCCGCAGGGAATTACTTCACCCCTCCACTTT
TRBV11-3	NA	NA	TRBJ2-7	CASSLGQASYEQYF	TGTGCCAGCAGCTTAGGTCAGGCTAGTTACGAGCAGTACTTC
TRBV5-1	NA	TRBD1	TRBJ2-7	CASTPGTGSYEQYF	TGCGCCAGCACCCCCGGGACAGGTTCCTACGAGCAGTACTTC
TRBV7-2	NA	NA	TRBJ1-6	CASSLRTRNSPLHF	TGTGCCAGCAGCTTACGGACACGCAATTCACCCCTCCACTTT
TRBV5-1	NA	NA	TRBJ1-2	CASSLGLNYGYTF	TGCGCCAGCAGCTTGGGGCTAAACTATGGCTACACCTTC
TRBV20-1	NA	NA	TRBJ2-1	CSAVFDNEQFF	TGCAGTGCTGTTTTTGACAATGAGCAGTTCTTC
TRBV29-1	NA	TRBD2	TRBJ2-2	CSVGTSGGRAGELFF	TGCAGCGTCGGTACGAGCGGGGGAAGGGCCGGGGAGCTGTTTTTT
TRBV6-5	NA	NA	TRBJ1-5	CASSSRRYNQPQHF	TGTGCCAGCAGTTCCCGACGGTACAATCAGCCCCAGCATTTT
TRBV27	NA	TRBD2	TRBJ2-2	CASSFREDGELFF	TGTGCCAGCAGTTTCCGGGAGGACGGGGAGCTGTTTTTT
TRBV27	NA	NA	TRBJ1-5	CASSLSGFGRENQPQHF	TGTGCCAGCAGTTTATCGGGTTTTGGACGGGAGAATCAGCCCCAGCATTTT
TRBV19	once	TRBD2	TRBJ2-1	CATGTSGTYNEQFF	TGTGCCACCGGGACTAGCGGGACTTACAATGAGCAGTTCTTC
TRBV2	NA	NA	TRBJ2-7	CASRWMVNSYEQYF	TGTGCCAGCAGGTGGATGGTAAACTCCTACGAGCAGTACTTC
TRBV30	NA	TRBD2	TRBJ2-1	CAWGPSGGGTEQFF	TGTGCCTGGGGCCCTTCGGGAGGGGGTACTGAGCAGTTCTTC
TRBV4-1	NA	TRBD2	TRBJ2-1	CASSRGLAGTSSYNEQFF	TGCGCCAGCAGCCGCGGACTAGCGGGAACCAGCTCCTACAATGAGCAGTTCTTC
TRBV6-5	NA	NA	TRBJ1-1	CASSTNSGREAFF	TGTGCCAGCAGTACAAATTCGGGGAGGGAGGCTTTCTTT
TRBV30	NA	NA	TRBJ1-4	CAWSVKSAGEKLFF	TGTGCCTGGAGTGTAAAGTCGGCAGGGGAAAAACTGTTTTTT
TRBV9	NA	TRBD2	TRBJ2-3	CASSVGLAGVVDTQYF	TGTGCCAGCAGCGTAGGACTAGCGGGGGTGGTTGATACGCAGTATTTT
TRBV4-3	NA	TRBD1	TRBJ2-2	CASSQEGQGASNGELFF	TGCGCCAGCAGCCAAGAGGGACAGGGGGCGTCGAACGGGGAGCTGTTTTTT
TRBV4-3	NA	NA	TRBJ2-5	CASSLSVGSGQETQYF	TGCGCCAGCAGCCTCTCAGTGGGCTCGGGGCAGGAGACCCAGTACTTC
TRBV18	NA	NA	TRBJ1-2	CASSPREAGTHGYTF	TGTGCCAGCTCCCCTCGGGAAGCAGGAACCCATGGCTACACCTTC
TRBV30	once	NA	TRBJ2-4	CAWAPGGRGIQYF	TGTGCCTGGGCCCCCGGGGGTCGAGGCATTCAGTACTTC
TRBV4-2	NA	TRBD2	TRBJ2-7	CASRNTQTSGDYEQYF	TGTGCCAGCAGAAATACCCAAACTAGCGGGGACTACGAGCAGTACTTC
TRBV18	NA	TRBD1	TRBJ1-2	CASSPLTGGAYGYTF	TGTGCCAGCTCACCACTTACAGGGGGAGCCTATGGCTACACCTTC
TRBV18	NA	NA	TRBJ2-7	CASSPAAKTYEQYF	TGTGCCAGCTCACCAGCGGCCAAGACCTACGAGCAGTACTTC
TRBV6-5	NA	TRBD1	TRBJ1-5	CASSRTGINQPQHF	TGTGCCAGCAGCCGGACAGGGATTAATCAGCCCCAGCATTTT
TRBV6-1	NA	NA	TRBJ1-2	CASRGVSDTF	TGTGCCAGCAGGGGGGTCTCAGACACCTTC
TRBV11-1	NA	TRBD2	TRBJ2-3	CASSPGTSGDTDTRYF	TGTGCCAGCTCCCCGGGTACTAGCGGCGACACAGATACGCGGTATTTT